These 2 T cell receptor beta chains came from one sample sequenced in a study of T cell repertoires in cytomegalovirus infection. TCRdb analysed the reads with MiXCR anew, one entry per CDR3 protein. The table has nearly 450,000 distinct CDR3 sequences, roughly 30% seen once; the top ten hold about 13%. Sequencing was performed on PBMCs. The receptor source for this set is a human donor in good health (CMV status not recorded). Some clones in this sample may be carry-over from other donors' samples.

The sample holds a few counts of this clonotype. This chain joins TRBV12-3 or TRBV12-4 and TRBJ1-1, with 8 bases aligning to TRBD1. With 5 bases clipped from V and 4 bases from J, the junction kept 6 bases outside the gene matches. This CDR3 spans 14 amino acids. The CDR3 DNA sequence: TGTGCCAGCAGTACCAGGGGGCGAGGCACTGAAGCTTTCTTT. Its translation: CASSTRGRGTEAFF.

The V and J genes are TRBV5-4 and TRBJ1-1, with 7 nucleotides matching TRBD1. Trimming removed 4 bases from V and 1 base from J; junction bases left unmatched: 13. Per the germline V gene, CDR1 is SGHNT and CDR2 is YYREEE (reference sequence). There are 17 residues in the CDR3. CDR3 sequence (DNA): TGTGCCAGCAGCCCATCCTGGGGACAGTTTAAGAACACTGAAGCTTTCTTT. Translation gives CASSPSWGQFKNTEAFF.